This T cell receptor beta chain originates from a study of T cell changes during pregnancy in multiple sclerosis. This table comes from immunoSEQ multiplex PCR, and its TCRdb copy is limited to in-frame clones, with some not included. The sample carries about 20,000 clones, roughly nine tenths recorded once. The CDR3 extends over 13 amino acids. CDR1 is SNHLY and CDR2 is FYNNEI in the germline V gene. V lost 2 bases and J 4 bases, leaving 8 bases between the germline ends. This receptor was taken from a female donor in good health, enrolled as a control in a pregnancy study. Sample: CD8+ T cells from peripheral blood mononuclear cells, taken in the second trimester of pregnancy. V usage is TRBV2 and J usage is TRBJ2-5; no clear D. CDR3 amino acids: CASSEMAVETQYF. The CDR3 coding sequence is TGTGCCAGCAGTGAAATGGCGGTAGAGACCCAGTACTTC.